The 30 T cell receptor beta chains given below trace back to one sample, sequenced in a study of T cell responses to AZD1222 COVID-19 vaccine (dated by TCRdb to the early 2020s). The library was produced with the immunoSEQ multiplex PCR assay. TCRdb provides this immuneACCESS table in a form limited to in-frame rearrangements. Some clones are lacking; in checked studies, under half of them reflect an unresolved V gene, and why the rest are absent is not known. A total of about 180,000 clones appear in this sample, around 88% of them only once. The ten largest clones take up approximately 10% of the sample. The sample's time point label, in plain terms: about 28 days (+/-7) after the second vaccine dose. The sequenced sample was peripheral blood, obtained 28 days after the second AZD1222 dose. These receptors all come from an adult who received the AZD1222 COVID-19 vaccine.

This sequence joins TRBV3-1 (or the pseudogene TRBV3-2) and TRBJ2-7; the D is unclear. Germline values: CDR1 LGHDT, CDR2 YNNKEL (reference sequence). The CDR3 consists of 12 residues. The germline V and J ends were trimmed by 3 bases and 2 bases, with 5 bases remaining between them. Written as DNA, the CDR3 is TGTGCCAGCAGCCAGGGAACCTACGAGCAGTACTTC. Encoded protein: CASSQGTYEQYF.

The CDR3 reads CASSSNLYRGLSTEAFF. The CDR3 coding sequence is TGTGCCAGCAGTTCAAATCTATACAGGGGGCTAAGCACTGAAGCTTTCTTT. The V and J genes are TRBV6-2 or TRBV6-3 and TRBJ1-1; 9 bases agree with TRBD1. The germline V gene encodes CDR1 MNHEY and CDR2 SVGEGT. The ends lost 4 bases at V and 4 bases at J; junction bases unmatched: 13. CDR3 length: 17 residues.

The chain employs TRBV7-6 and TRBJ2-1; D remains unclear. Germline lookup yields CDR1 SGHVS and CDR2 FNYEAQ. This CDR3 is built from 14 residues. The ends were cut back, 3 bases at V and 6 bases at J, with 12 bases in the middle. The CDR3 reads CASSFMGEGNEQFF. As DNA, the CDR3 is TGTGCCAGCAGCTTCATGGGTGAAGGCAATGAGCAGTTCTTC. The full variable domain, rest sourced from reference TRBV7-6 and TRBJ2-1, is GAGVSQSPRYKVTKRGQDVALRCDPISGHVSLYWYRQALGQGPEFLTYFNYEAQQDKSGLPNDRFSAERPEGSISTLTIQRTEQRDSAMYRCASSFMGEGNEQFFGPGTRLTVL.

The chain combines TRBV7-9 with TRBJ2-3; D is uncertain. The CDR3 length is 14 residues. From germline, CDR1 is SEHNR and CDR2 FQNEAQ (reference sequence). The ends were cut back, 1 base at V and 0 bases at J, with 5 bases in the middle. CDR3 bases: TGTGCCAGCAGCTTAGACGGCAGCACAGATACGCAGTATTTT. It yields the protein CASSLDGSTDTQYF.

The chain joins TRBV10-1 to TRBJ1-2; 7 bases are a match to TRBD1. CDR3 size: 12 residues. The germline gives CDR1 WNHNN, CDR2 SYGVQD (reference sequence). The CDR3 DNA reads TGCGCACGCCAGGGGGACGGTCATGGCTACACCTTC. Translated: CARQGDGHGYTF.

The CDR3 nucleotides are TGCGCCAGCAGCTCGGGAGGCAGTCCCTACGAGCAGTACTTC. Translating gives CASSSGGSPYEQYF. This sequence joins TRBV5-1 and TRBJ2-7, with TRBD2 matching over 7 bases. The germline gives CDR1 SGHRS, CDR2 YFSETQ. The J segment lost 2 bases and the V segment lost 3 bases, leaving 5 bases of the junction unmatched. This CDR3 has 14 amino acids.

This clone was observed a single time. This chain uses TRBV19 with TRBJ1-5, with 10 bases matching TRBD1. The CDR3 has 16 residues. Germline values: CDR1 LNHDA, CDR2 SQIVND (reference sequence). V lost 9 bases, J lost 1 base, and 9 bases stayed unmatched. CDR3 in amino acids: CASSTGGWRSNQPQHF. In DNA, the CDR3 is TGTGCCAGCTCGACAGGGGGCTGGAGAAGCAATCAGCCCCAGCATTTT.

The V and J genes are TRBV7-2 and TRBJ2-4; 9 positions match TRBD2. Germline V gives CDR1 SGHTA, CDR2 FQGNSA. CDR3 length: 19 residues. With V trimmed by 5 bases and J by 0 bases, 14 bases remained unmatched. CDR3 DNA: TGTGCCAGCAGCCCTTTTGGGGCTAGCGGGGTTGTAGCCAAAAACATTCAGTACTTC. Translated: CASSPFGASGVVAKNIQYF.

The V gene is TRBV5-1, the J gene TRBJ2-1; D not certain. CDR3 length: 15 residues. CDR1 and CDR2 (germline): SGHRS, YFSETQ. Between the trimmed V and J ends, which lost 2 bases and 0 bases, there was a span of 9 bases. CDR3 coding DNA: TGCGCCAGCAGCTTTCGGCTGAGCTCCTACAATGAGCAGTTCTTC. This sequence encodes CASSFRLSSYNEQFF. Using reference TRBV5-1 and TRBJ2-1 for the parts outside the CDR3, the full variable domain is KAGVTQTPRYLIKTRGQQVTLSCSPISGHRSVSWYQQTPGQGLQFLFEYFSETQRNKGNFPGRFSGRQFSNSRSEMNVSTLELGDSALYLCASSFRLSSYNEQFFGPGTRLTVL.

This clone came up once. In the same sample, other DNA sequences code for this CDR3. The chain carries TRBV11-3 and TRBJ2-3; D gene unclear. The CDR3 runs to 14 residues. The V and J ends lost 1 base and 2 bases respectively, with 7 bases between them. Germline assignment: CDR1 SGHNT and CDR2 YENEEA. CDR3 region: CASSLGRSTDTQYF. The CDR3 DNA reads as TGTGCCAGCAGCTTAGGAAGGTCCACAGATACGCAGTATTTT.

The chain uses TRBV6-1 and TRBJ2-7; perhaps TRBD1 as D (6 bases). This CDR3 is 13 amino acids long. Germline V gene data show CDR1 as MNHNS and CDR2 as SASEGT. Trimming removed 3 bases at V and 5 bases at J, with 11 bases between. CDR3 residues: CASSDTGNNEQYF. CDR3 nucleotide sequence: TGTGCCAGCAGTGACACAGGGAATAACGAGCAGTACTTC.

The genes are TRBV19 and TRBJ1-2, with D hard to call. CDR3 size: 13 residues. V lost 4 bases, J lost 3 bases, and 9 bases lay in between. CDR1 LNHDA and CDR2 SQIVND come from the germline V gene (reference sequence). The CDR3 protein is CASSTGYDYGYTF. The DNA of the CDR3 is TGTGCCAGTAGTACGGGGTATGACTATGGCTACACCTTC.

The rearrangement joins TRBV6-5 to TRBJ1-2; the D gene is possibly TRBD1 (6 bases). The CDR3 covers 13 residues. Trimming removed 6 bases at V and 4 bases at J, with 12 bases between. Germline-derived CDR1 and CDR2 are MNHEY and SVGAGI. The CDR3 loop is CASSGGATYGYTF. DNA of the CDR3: TGTGCCAGCAGCGGGGGGGCTACCTATGGCTACACCTTC.

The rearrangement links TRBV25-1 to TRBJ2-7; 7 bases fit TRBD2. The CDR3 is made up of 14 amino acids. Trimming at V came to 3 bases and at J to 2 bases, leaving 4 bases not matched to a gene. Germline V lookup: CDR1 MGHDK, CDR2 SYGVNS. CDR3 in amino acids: CASSDGGNPYEQYF. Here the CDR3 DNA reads TGTGCCAGCAGTGACGGGGGGAATCCCTACGAGCAGTACTTC.

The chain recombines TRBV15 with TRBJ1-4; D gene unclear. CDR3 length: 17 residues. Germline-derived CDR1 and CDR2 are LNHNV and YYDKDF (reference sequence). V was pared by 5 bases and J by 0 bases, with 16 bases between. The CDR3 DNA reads TGTGCCACCAGCGGCCATACCCAGGTCGCAACTAATGAAAAACTGTTTTTT. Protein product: CATSGHTQVATNEKLFF. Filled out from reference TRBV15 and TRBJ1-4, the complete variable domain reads DAMVIQNPRYQVTQFGKPVTLSCSQTLNHNVMYWYQQKSSQAPKLLFHYYDKDFNNEADTPDNFQSRRPNTSFCFLDIRSPGLGDTAMYLCATSGHTQVATNEKLFFGSGTQLSVL.

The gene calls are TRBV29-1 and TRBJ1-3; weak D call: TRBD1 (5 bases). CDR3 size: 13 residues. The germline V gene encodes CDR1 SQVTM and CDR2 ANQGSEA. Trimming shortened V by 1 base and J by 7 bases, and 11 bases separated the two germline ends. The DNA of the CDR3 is TGCAGCGTTGAAGTTCCAGGGATGAACACCATATATTTT. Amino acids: CSVEVPGMNTIYF.

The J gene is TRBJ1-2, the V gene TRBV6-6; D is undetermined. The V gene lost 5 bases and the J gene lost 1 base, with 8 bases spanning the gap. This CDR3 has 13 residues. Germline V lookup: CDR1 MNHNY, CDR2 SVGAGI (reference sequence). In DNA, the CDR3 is TGTGCCAGCAGTCCGGGTCTTAACTATGGCTACACCTTC. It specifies CASSPGLNYGYTF.

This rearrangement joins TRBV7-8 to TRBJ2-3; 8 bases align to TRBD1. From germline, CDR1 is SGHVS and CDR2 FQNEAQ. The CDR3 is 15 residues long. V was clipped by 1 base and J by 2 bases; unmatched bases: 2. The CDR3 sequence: CASSLGQGITDTQYF. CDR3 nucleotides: TGTGCCAGCAGCTTAGGACAGGGGATCACAGATACGCAGTATTTT.

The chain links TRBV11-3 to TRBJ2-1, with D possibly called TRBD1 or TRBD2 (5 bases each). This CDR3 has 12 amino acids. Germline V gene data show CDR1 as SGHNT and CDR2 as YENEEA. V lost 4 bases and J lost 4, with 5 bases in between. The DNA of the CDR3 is TGTGCCAGCAGCTGGGGGTACAATGAGCAGTTCTTC. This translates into CASSWGYNEQFF. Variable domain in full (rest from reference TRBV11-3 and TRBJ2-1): EAGVVQSPRYKIIEKKQPVAFWCNPISGHNTLYWYLQNLGQGPELLIRYENEEAVDDSQLPKDRFSAERLKGVDSTLKIQPAELGDSAVYLCASSWGYNEQFFGPGTRLTVL.

CDR3 protein: CASRVGQGPNQPQHF. CDR3 nucleotide sequence: TGTGCCAGCAGAGTCGGACAGGGACCCAATCAGCCCCAGCATTTT. The V call is TRBV6-5, the J call TRBJ1-5; 8 bases are a match to TRBD1. The trim removed 6 bases at V and 3 bases at J, leaving 7 bases unmatched. This CDR3 region has 15 residues. Germline CDR1 and CDR2: MNHEY and SVGAGI.

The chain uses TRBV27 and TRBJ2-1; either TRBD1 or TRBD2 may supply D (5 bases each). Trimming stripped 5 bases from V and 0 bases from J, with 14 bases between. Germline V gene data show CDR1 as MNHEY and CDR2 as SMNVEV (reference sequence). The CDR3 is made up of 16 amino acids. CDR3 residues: CASSRDLLGSYNEQFF. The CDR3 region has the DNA TGTGCCAGCAGTAGGGACCTTCTCGGCTCCTACAATGAGCAGTTCTTC.

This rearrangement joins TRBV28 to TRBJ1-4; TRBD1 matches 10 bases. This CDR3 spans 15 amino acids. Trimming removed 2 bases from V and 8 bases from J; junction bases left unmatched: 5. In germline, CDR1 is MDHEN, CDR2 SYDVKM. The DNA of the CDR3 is TGTGCCAGCAGTTTAACCGGGACAGGGGCGGAAAAACTGTTTTTT. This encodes CASSLTGTGAEKLFF.

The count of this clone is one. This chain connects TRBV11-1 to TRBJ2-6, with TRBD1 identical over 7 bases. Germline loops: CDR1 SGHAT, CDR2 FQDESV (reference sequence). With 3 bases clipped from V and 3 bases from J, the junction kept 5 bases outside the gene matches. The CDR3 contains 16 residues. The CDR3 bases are TGTGCCAGCAGCTTGTACAGGGGCGGTGGGGCCAACGTCCTGACTTTC. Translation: CASSLYRGGGANVLTF.

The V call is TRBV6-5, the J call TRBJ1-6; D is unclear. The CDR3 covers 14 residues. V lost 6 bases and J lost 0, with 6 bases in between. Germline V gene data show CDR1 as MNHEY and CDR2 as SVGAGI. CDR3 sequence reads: CASRQSSYNSPLHF. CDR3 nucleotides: TGTGCCAGCAGGCAGAGCTCCTATAATTCACCCCTCCACTTT.

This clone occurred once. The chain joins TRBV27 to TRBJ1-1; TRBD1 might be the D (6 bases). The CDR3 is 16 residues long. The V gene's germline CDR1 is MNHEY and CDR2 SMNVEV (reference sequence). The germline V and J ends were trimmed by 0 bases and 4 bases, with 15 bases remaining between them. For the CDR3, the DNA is TGTGCCAGCAGTTTATCGCTGACAGGCGCCATCACTGAAGCTTTCTTT. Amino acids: CASSLSLTGAITEAFF.

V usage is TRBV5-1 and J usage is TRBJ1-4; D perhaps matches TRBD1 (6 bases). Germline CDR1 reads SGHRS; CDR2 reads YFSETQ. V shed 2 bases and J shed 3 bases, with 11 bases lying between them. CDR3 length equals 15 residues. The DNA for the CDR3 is TGCGCCAGCAGCTTCGCGGGGGCCCCTAATGAAAAACTGTTTTTT. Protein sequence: CASSFAGAPNEKLFF.

The DNA of the CDR3 is TGTGCCAGCAGTGAAGTGGCGACGATCCGGGAGACCCAGTACTTC. Amino acids: CASSEVATIRETQYF. V and J are TRBV6-1 and TRBJ2-5; no definite D call. Germline V gene data show CDR1 as MNHNS and CDR2 as SASEGT. The V end lost 1 base, the J end lost 5 bases, and 14 bases lay between the germline ends. The CDR3 sequence is 15 residues long.

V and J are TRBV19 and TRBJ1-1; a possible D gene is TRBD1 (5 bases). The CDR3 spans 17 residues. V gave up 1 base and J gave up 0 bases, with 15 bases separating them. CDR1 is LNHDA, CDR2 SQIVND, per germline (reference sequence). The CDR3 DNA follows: TGTGCCAGTAGTATAGTAGGGGCAGGGTTCGTGAACACTGAAGCTTTCTTT. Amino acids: CASSIVGAGFVNTEAFF. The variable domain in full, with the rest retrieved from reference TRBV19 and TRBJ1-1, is DGGITQSPKYLFRKEGQNVTLSCEQNLNHDAMYWYRQDPGQGLRLIYYSQIVNDFQKGDIAEGYSVSREKKESFPLTVTSAQKNPTAFYLCASSIVGAGFVNTEAFFGQGTRLTVV.

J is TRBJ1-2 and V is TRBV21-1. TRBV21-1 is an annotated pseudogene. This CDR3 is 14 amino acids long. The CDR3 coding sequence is TGTGCCAGCAGCAAAGCTGAGAAGGTCTATGGCTACACCTTC. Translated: CASSKAEKVYGYTF.

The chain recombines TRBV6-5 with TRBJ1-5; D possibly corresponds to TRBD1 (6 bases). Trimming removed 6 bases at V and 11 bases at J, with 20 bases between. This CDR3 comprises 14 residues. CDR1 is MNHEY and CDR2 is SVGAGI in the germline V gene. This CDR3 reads CASSQTQGPGAQHF. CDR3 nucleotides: TGTGCCAGCAGCCAAACACAGGGCCCAGGGGCCCAGCATTTT.